The 32 T cell receptor beta chains below were found in one sample sequenced in a study of beta chain features in type 1 diabetes. Since all of the isolated RNA was reverse transcribed, expressed TCRB transcripts were what got sequenced. Profiled with immunoSEQ multiplex PCR; TCRdb holds only in-frame clones, not every one. The table has roughly 350,000 clones, around 10% seen once. The sample comprised naive CD4+ T cells from blood. The receptors derive from a woman in her thirties in good health.

The V and J genes are TRBV5-1 and TRBJ2-1, with D tentatively TRBD2 (6 bases). Germline loops: CDR1 SGHRS, CDR2 YFSETQ. The CDR3 spans 15 residues. Trimming removed 4 bases from V and 4 bases from J, with 15 bases in between. This CDR3 reads CASSRGLGGYNEQFF. The CDR3, as DNA: TGCGCCAGCAGCCGGGGGTTAGGCGGGTACAATGAGCAGTTCTTC.

This clone occurred a few times. The V gene is TRBV9, the J gene TRBJ2-3, with D possibly matching TRBD2 (6 bases). CDR1 SGDLS and CDR2 YYNGEE come from the germline V gene. V lost 0 bases and J lost 0, with 8 bases in between. This CDR3 is 15 amino acids long. CDR3 residues: CASSVAGTSTDTQYF. CDR3 nucleotide sequence: TGTGCCAGCAGCGTAGCCGGGACTAGCACAGATACGCAGTATTTT.

This clone came up a few times. V usage is TRBV7-2 and J usage is TRBJ2-2; unclear D gene. Trimming took off 3 bases at V and 8 bases at J, with 16 bases between the two ends. The germline V gene encodes CDR1 SGHTA and CDR2 FQGNSA. The CDR3 extends over 15 amino acids. The CDR3 protein is CASSLLSRSLGELFF. DNA for the CDR3: TGTGCCAGCAGCTTGTTGTCTAGATCCTTAGGGGAGCTGTTTTTT.

To note about this clone: An end of the junction does not agree with germline; a read error may underlie this. V usage is TRBV28 and J usage is TRBJ2-4; 7 bases are a match to TRBD1. This CDR3 spans 15 amino acids. Germline V CDR1 and CDR2: MDHEN, SYDVKM. For the CDR3, the DNA is TGTGCCAGCAGTTCGACCGGGACAGCCGATCTTCTATGGTTCTTC. It codes for CASSSTGTADLLWFF.

This chain uses TRBV27 with TRBJ2-3; the match to TRBD2 covers 12 bases. Per the germline V gene, CDR1 is MNHEY and CDR2 is SMNVEV (reference sequence). The CDR3 consists of 14 residues. V lost 5 bases, J lost 5 bases, and 2 bases stayed unmatched. The CDR3 is CASSGLAGRDTQYF. The CDR3 bases are TGTGCCAGCAGTGGACTAGCGGGACGAGATACGCAGTATTTT.

This clone occurred a few times. The chain has TRBV6-1 and TRBJ2-3; 13 bases are shared with TRBD2. V dropped 7 bases and J dropped 6; count of bases not matched to a gene: 7. The CDR3 loop spans 15 amino acids. Looked up from germline, CDR1 is MNHNS and CDR2 is SASEGT. The CDR3 region has the DNA TGTGCCAGCAACCAGGGACTAGCGGGACCCGATACGCAGTATTTT. Amino acids: CASNQGLAGPDTQYF.

In its sample, this clone was seen a few times. The genes are TRBV30 and TRBJ2-5, with unresolved D. This CDR3 spans 13 amino acids. V was clipped by 0 bases and J by 5 bases, with 10 bases between them. CDR1 and CDR2 from the germline V gene are GTSNPN and SVGIG (reference sequence). CDR3 sequence reads: CAWSVSRRETQYF. DNA for the CDR3: TGTGCCTGGAGTGTGTCCCGTCGGGAGACCCAGTACTTC.

The sample holds a few counts of this clone. The CDR3 region has the DNA TGTGCCAGCTCACGAGCTGGCGGTTTAACAGATACGCAGTATTTT. Translating it yields CASSRAGGLTDTQYF. The V and J genes are TRBV18 and TRBJ2-3; D is uncertain. Trimming cost V 4 bases and J 3 bases, with 14 bases left between them. The germline CDR1 and CDR2 sequences are KGHSH and LQKENI. This CDR3 is 15 amino acids long.

CDR3 sequence (DNA): TGTGCCAGCAGCTCGTTGGGCGTGGGGGGACGGGCTGAAGCTTTCTTT. This sequence encodes CASSSLGVGGRAEAFF. V usage is TRBV5-6 and J usage is TRBJ1-1; D may be TRBD1 (5 bases). The V end was cut by 3 bases, the J end by 6 bases, with 21 bases between. There are 16 residues in the CDR3. In germline, CDR1 is SGHDT, CDR2 YYEEEE. The complete variable domain, with remaining parts taken from reference TRBV5-6 and TRBJ1-1, reads DAGVTQSPTHLIKTRGQQVTLRCSPKSGHDTVSWYQQALGQGPQFIFQYYEEEERQRGNFPDRFSGHQFPNYSSELNVNALLLGDSALYLCASSSLGVGGRAEAFFGQGTRLTVV.

The chain uses TRBV6-4 and TRBJ1-2; no reliable D call. This CDR3 region has 18 residues. V lost 0 bases to trimming and J lost 2 bases, with 19 bases between them. The germline gives CDR1 MRHNA, CDR2 SNTAGT. CDR3 sequence reads: CASSDSPGRSDGNYGYTF. As DNA, the CDR3 is TGTGCCAGCAGTGACTCACCAGGCAGGTCAGATGGGAACTATGGCTACACCTTC.

The chain employs TRBV27 and TRBJ2-7; 9 bases align to TRBD2. CDR1 and CDR2 from the germline V gene are MNHEY and SMNVEV (reference sequence). The CDR3 contains 15 residues. J was trimmed by 5 bases and V by 6 bases; bases with no gene match: 11. The CDR3 is CASSPAGGPRNEQYF. In DNA form, the CDR3 reads TGTGCCAGCAGCCCGGCGGGAGGGCCTAGGAACGAGCAGTACTTC.

CDR3 region: CASSYSNTGQGETQYF. CDR3 nucleotide sequence: TGTGCCAGCAGTTACTCGAACACGGGACAGGGGGAGACCCAGTACTTC. This chain joins TRBV6-5 and TRBJ2-5; 10 positions agree with TRBD1. CDR1 is MNHEY, CDR2 SVGAGI, per germline. The CDR3 runs 16 residues. J gave up 5 bases and V 0 bases, and 6 bases lay outside the gene matches.

This clone has a handful of counts. V is TRBV19 and J is TRBJ2-1; D possibly corresponds to TRBD1 (5 bases). This CDR3 contains 14 residues. V was pared by 4 bases and J by 9 bases, with 16 bases between. Germline CDR1 is LNHDA and CDR2 is SQIVND (reference sequence). The CDR3 DNA reads as TGTGCCAGTAGTAGCTCCTCAATGGGGCGTGAGCAGTTCTTC. Translated: CASSSSSMGREQFF. Full variable domain (missing parts from reference TRBV19 and TRBJ2-1): DGGITQSPKYLFRKEGQNVTLSCEQNLNHDAMYWYRQDPGQGLRLIYYSQIVNDFQKGDIAEGYSVSREKKESFPLTVTSAQKNPTAFYLCASSSSSMGREQFFGPGTRLTVL.

The rearrangement uses TRBV30 and TRBJ1-3, with D hard to call. V lost 3 bases to trimming and J lost 0 bases, with 15 bases between them. The CDR3 spans 16 residues. Germline assignment: CDR1 GTSNPN and CDR2 SVGIG (reference sequence). The CDR3 loop reads CAWRSRGRISGNTIYF. In nucleotides, the CDR3 is TGTGCCTGGAGGTCCCGAGGTCGGATCTCTGGAAACACCATATATTTT.

This clone was detected only a few times. The CDR3 is CASSPRDRSIYGYTF. The CDR3 coding sequence is TGTGCCAGCAGTCCCCGGGACAGGAGTATCTATGGCTACACCTTC. The chain combines TRBV6-5 with TRBJ1-2, with 8 bases that match TRBD1. The CDR3 is 15 residues long. Germline V lookup: CDR1 MNHEY, CDR2 SVGAGI. V was pared by 5 bases and J by 4 bases, with 9 bases of the junction left unmatched.

The genes are TRBV11-2 and TRBJ2-5; 7 nucleotides line up with TRBD1. V trimming: 1 base; J trimming: 9 bases; junction bases outside the gene matches: 5. The CDR3 runs 13 residues. CDR1 and CDR2 from the germline V gene are SGHAT and FQNNGV. CDR3 in amino acids: CASSLGDRRPQYF. The CDR3 DNA reads as TGTGCCAGCAGCTTAGGGGACAGACGGCCCCAGTACTTC. Full variable domain (remainder filled in from reference TRBV11-2 and TRBJ2-5): EAGVAQSPRYKIIEKRQSVAFWCNPISGHATLYWYQQILGQGPKLLIQFQNNGVVDDSQLPKDRFSAERLKGVDSTLKIQPAKLEDSAVYLCASSLGDRRPQYFGPGTRLLVL.

This chain joins TRBV5-6 and TRBJ2-1, with 8 bases that match TRBD2. Germline V gene data show CDR1 as SGHDT and CDR2 as YYEEEE. Trimming cost V 4 bases and J 7 bases; bases outside gene matches: 13. The CDR3 contains 16 residues. The CDR3 spells CASSIDSGTFRNEQFF. DNA of the CDR3: TGTGCCAGCAGCATTGATAGCGGGACCTTTCGGAATGAGCAGTTCTTC. The full variable domain, completed using reference TRBV5-6 and TRBJ2-1, is DAGVTQSPTHLIKTRGQQVTLRCSPKSGHDTVSWYQQALGQGPQFIFQYYEEEERQRGNFPDRFSGHQFPNYSSELNVNALLLGDSALYLCASSIDSGTFRNEQFFGPGTRLTVL.

This clone was observed a few times. CDR3 region: CATSRGGLDVYNEQFF. The CDR3 nucleotides read TGTGCCACCAGCAGAGGAGGGTTGGACGTCTACAATGAGCAGTTCTTC. This sequence joins TRBV15 and TRBJ2-1; the D gene is possibly TRBD2 (5 bases). The germline gives CDR1 LNHNV, CDR2 YYDKDF (reference sequence). This CDR3 region has 16 residues. V lost 1 base and J lost 3, with 13 bases in between.

This clone was detected a few times. V and J are TRBV18 and TRBJ1-1; no firm D call. V lost 2 bases, J lost 0 bases, and 10 bases lay in between. The germline CDR1 and CDR2 sequences are KGHSH and LQKENI. The CDR3 length is 15 residues. The CDR3 protein is CASSPGALLNTEAFF. CDR3 nucleotides: TGTGCCAGCTCACCAGGCGCACTACTGAACACTGAAGCTTTCTTT.

In its sample, this clone was seen a few times. The V and J genes are TRBV19 and TRBJ2-5, with TRBD2 identical over 9 bases. The germline V gene encodes CDR1 LNHDA and CDR2 SQIVND (reference sequence). The V gene end was trimmed by 5 bases and the J gene end by 1 base; junction bases not matched to a gene: 2. This CDR3 has 14 amino acids. The DNA for the CDR3 is TGTGCCAGTAGTTCGACTAGCGGCCAAGAGACCCAGTACTTC. Translation: CASSSTSGQETQYF.

This clone turned up a few times. The V and J genes are TRBV9 and TRBJ2-3, with a possible D match to TRBD1 (6 bases). This CDR3 is 15 amino acids long. Trimming left V 4 bases short and J 2 bases short, with 14 bases between. CDR1 SGDLS and CDR2 YYNGEE come from the germline V gene. CDR3 protein: CASSPTGHNTDTQYF. CDR3 coding DNA: TGTGCCAGCAGCCCCACGGGACACAACACAGATACGCAGTATTTT.

This clone has just a few counts. V is TRBV5-6 and J is TRBJ2-3; tentatively, D is TRBD1 (6 bases). V shed 6 bases and J shed 4 bases, with 18 bases lying between them. CDR1 is SGHDT and CDR2 is YYEEEE in the germline V gene. The CDR3 is 15 amino acids. CDR3 sequence reads: CASTLGGASADTQYF. The DNA of the CDR3 is TGTGCCAGCACCCTAGGGGGAGCGAGTGCAGATACGCAGTATTTT.

This clone occurred a few times. V usage is TRBV18 and J usage is TRBJ2-7; perhaps TRBD2 as D (6 bases). The CDR3 runs 16 residues. Between the trimmed V and J ends, which lost 3 bases and 9 bases, there was a span of 24 bases. Per germline, CDR1 KGHSH and CDR2 LQKENI. DNA of the CDR3: TGTGCCAGCTCACCCCCGGGACTCATGGAACTCGGCGGGCAGTACTTC. This encodes CASSPPGLMELGGQYF.

This clone has more than one count but fewer than ten. The V call is TRBV18, the J call TRBJ2-1; D is possibly TRBD2 (5 bases). This CDR3 is built from 15 residues. From germline, CDR1 is KGHSH and CDR2 LQKENI. Trimming shortened V by 5 bases and J by 4 bases, and 15 bases separated the two germline ends. The CDR3 coding sequence is TGTGCCAGCTCATTAAAGGCGGGCCTATACAATGAGCAGTTCTTC. Translated, it gives CASSLKAGLYNEQFF.

This clone was picked up a small number of times. V and J are TRBV7-2 and TRBJ1-5; no clear D gene. CDR1 and CDR2 (germline): SGHTA, FQGNSA. The CDR3 totals 16 residues. V was trimmed by 1 base and J by 11 bases, leaving 21 bases between them. CDR3 loop: CASSLGGRQSTTSQHF. In DNA, the CDR3 is TGTGCCAGCAGCTTAGGAGGGAGACAATCGACGACCTCCCAGCATTTT.

This clone was observed a few times. This sequence joins TRBV7-2 and TRBJ2-7; maybe TRBD1 (6 bases). The CDR3 has 14 residues. Per germline, CDR1 SGHTA and CDR2 FQGNSA. V was shortened by 5 bases and J by 1 base, with 12 bases between the two germline ends. CDR3 bases: TGTGCCAGCAGCCTGGACAGCTCTTCCTACGAGCAGTACTTC. As protein: CASSLDSSSYEQYF.

This clone was detected only a few times. This chain links TRBV25-1 with TRBJ1-5; weak D call: TRBD1 (6 bases). This CDR3 spans 17 amino acids. Germline CDR1 is MGHDK and CDR2 is SYGVNS. Trimming took off 1 base at V and 1 base at J, with 14 bases between the two ends. CDR3 sequence: CASSESKDSRSNQPQHF. DNA of the CDR3: TGTGCCAGCAGTGAATCTAAGGACAGTAGGAGCAATCAGCCCCAGCATTTT.

This clone was observed a few times. The chain uses TRBV4-2 and TRBJ1-5; no clear D gene. Germline V gene lookup returns CDR1 LGHNA and CDR2 YNFKEQ. CDR3 size: 15 residues. V lost 3 bases and J 1 base, leaving 10 bases between the germline ends. The CDR3 bases are TGTGCCAGCAGCCATTCAGGCTCGAGCAATCAGCCCCAGCATTTT. Protein product: CASSHSGSSNQPQHF.

The chain carries TRBV9 and TRBJ2-1; 7 nucleotides align to TRBD1. The CDR3 runs 15 residues. Trimming cost V 4 bases and J 6 bases; bases outside gene matches: 10. Germline CDR1 is SGDLS and CDR2 is YYNGEE. The chain's CDR3 is CASSPRQGFANEQFF. The CDR3 DNA is TGTGCCAGCAGCCCCCGACAGGGTTTCGCCAATGAGCAGTTCTTC.

The rearrangement links TRBV25-1 to TRBJ1-3; D is possibly TRBD1 (6 bases). Germline V lookup: CDR1 MGHDK, CDR2 SYGVNS. Trimming removed 1 base from V and 4 bases from J, with 14 bases in between. The CDR3 totals 16 residues. The CDR3 loop is CASSESDRASGNTIYF. The DNA of the CDR3 is TGTGCCAGCAGTGAATCGGACAGAGCCTCGGGAAACACCATATATTTT.

This chain links TRBV5-1 with TRBJ1-1; 7 bases match TRBD1. This CDR3 comprises 14 residues. CDR1 and CDR2 from the germline V gene are SGHRS and YFSETQ. With V trimmed by 4 bases and J by 5 bases, 8 bases remained unmatched. CDR3 sequence reads: CASSPGQRGTEAFF. The DNA of the CDR3 is TGCGCCAGCAGCCCGGGACAGCGGGGGACTGAAGCTTTCTTT.

The chain carries TRBV4-2 and TRBJ2-6, with 7 nucleotides matching TRBD2. The CDR3 consists of 19 residues. Germline CDR1 is LGHNA and CDR2 is YNFKEQ. Trimming at V came to 0 bases and at J to 4 bases, leaving 12 bases not matched to a gene. In DNA, the CDR3 is TGTGCCAGCAGCCAAGATGTGGTGGCGGGAGTGGCGGGGGCCAACGTCCTGACTTTC. It specifies CASSQDVVAGVAGANVLTF.